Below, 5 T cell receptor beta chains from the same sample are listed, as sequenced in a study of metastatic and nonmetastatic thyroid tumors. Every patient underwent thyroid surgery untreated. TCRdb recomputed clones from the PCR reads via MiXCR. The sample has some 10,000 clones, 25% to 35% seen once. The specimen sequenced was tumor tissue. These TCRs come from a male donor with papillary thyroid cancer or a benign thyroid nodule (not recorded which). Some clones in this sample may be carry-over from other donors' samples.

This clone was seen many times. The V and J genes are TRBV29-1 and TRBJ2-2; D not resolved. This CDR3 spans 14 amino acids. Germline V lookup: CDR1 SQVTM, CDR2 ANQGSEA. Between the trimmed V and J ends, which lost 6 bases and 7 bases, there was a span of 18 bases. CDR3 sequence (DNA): TGCAGCGTGGTTTCGGGCTCTGTGGACGGGGAGCTGTTTTTT. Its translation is CSVVSGSVDGELFF.

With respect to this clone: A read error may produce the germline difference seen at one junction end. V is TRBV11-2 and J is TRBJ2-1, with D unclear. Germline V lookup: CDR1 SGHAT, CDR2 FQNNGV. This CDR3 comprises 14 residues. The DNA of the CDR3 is TGTGCCAGCACCTTACGACCTTACCCGGATGAGCAGTTCTTC. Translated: CASTLRPYPDEQFF.

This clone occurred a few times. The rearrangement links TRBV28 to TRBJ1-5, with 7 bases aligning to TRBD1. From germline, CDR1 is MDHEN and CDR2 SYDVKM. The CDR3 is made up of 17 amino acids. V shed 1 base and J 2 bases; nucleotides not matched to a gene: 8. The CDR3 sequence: CASSLSGQGGGNQPQHF. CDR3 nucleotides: TGTGCCAGCAGTTTATCCGGTCAGGGGGGCGGCAATCAGCCCCAGCATTTT.

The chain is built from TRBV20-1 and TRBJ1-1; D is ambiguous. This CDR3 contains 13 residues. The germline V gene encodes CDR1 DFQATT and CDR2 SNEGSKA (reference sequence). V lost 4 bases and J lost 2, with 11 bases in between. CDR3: CSANPTANTEAFF. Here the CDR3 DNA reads TGCAGTGCTAACCCTACAGCAAACACTGAAGCTTTCTTT.

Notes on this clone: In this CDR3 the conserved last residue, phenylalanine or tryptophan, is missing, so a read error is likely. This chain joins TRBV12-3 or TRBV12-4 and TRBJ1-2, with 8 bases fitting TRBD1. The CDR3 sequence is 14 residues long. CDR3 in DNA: TGTGCCAGCATTTTATATGGACAGGGCAGTGGCTACACCCTC. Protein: CASILYGQGSGYTL.